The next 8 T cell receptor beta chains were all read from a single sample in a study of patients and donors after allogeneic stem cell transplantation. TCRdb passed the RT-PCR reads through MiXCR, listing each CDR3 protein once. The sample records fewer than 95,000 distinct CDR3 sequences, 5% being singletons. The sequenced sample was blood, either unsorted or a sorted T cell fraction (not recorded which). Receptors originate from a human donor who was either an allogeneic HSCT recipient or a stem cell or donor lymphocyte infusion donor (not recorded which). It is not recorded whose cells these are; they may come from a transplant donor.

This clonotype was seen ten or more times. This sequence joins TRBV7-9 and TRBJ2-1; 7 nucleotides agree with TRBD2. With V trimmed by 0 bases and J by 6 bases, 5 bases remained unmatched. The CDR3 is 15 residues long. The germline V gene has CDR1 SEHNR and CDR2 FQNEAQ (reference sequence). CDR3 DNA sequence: TGTGCCAGCAGCTTAGCGGGAGGGCCAGCCAATGAGCAGTTCTTC. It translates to CASSLAGGPANEQFF. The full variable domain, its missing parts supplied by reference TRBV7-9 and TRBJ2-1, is DTGVSQNPRHKITKRGQNVTFRCDPISEHNRLYWYRQTLGQGPEFLTYFQNEAQLEKSRLLSDRFSAERPKGSFSTLEIQRTEQGDSAMYLCASSLAGGPANEQFFGPGTRLTVL.

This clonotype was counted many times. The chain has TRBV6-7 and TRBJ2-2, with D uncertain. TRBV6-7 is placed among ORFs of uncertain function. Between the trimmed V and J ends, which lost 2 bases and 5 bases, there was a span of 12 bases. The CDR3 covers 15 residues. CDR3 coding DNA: TGTGCCAGCAGTTACATGGTCCCGAGGACCGGGGAGCTGTTTTTT. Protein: CASSYMVPRTGELFF.

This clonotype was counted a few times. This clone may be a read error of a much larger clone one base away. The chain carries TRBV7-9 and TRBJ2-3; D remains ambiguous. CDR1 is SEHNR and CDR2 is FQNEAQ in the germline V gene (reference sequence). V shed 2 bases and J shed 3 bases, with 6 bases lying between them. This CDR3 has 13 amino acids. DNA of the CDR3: TGTGCCAGCAGCTTAATGGGTACAGATACGCAGTATTTT. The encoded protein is CASSLMGTDTQYF.

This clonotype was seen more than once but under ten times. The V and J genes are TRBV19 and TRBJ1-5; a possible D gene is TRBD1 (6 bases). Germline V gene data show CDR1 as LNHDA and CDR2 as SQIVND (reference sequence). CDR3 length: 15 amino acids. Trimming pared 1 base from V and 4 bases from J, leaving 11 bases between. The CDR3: CASSIGGGVNQPQHF. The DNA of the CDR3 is TGTGCCAGTAGTATAGGCGGGGGCGTGAATCAGCCCCAGCATTTT.

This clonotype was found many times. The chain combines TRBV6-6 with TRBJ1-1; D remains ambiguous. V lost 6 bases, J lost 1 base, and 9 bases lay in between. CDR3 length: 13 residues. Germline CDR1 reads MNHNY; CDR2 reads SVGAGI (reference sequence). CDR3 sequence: CASSALTNTEAFF. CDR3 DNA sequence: TGTGCCAGCAGCGCCTTAACGAACACTGAAGCTTTCTTT.

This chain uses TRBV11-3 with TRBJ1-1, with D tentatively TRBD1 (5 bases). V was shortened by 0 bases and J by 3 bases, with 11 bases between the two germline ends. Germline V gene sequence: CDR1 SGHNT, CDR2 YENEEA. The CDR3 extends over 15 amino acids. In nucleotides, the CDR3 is TGTGCCAGCAGCTTAGAAACAGGTCGATACACTGAAGCTTTCTTT. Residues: CASSLETGRYTEAFF.

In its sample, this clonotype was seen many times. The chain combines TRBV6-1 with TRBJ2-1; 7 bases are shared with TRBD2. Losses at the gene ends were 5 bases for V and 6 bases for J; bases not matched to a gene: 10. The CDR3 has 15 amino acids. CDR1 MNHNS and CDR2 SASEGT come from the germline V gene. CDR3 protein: CASSPPASGGNEQFF. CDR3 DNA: TGTGCCAGCAGTCCCCCGGCTAGCGGTGGCAATGAGCAGTTCTTC.

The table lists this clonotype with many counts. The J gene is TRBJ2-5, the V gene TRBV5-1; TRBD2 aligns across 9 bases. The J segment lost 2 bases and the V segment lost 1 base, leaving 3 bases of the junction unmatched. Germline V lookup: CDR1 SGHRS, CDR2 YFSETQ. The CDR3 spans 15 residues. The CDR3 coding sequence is TGCGCCAGCAGCTTGAGTCTAGCGGGACAAGAGACCCAGTACTTC. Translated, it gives CASSLSLAGQETQYF. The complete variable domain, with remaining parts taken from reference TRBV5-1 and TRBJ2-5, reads KAGVTQTPRYLIKTRGQQVTLSCSPISGHRSVSWYQQTPGQGLQFLFEYFSETQRNKGNFPGRFSGRQFSNSRSEMNVSTLELGDSALYLCASSLSLAGQETQYFGPGTRLLVL.